What follows are 7 T cell receptor beta chains derived from one specimen sequenced in a study of cytomegalovirus exposure and HLA in healthy donors. In the PCR, 60 Vbeta and 13 Jbeta primers were used. Data came from immunoSEQ multiplex PCR; TCRdb stores just in-frame clones and leaves some out. The sample has approximately 150,000 clones; approximately 60% are singletons. Input material: PBMCs. These receptors originate from a woman aged 60-75 years in good health and CMV-seropositive.

CDR3 bases: TGCGCCAGCAGCTTCGGGGGGCCGGCCTCTGGAAACACCATATATTTT. It is translated as CASSFGGPASGNTIYF. The V gene is TRBV5-1, the J gene TRBJ1-3; a possible D gene is TRBD1 (6 bases). CDR1 is SGHRS and CDR2 is YFSETQ in the germline V gene. Trimming pared 2 bases from V and 0 bases from J, leaving 12 bases between. The CDR3 covers 16 residues.

The rearrangement links TRBV7-8 to TRBJ2-3, with TRBD2 as a possible D gene (5 bases). V lost 1 base, J lost 1 base, and 12 bases lay in between. The germline V gene encodes CDR1 SGHVS and CDR2 FQNEAQ. The CDR3 extends over 16 amino acids. CDR3 in amino acids: CASSLGGLARTDTQYF. CDR3 nucleotides: TGTGCCAGCAGCTTAGGCGGGCTAGCCCGCACAGATACGCAGTATTTT.

This clone was seen only a few times. The gene calls are TRBV5-4 and TRBJ2-1; a weak D match, TRBD1 (5 bases). This CDR3 contains 14 residues. V shed 1 base and J shed 0 bases, with 5 bases lying between them. The germline V gene has CDR1 SGHNT and CDR2 YYREEE (reference sequence). CDR3 protein: CASSLQGSYNEQFF. CDR3 nucleotides: TGTGCCAGCAGCTTGCAGGGCTCCTACAATGAGCAGTTCTTC.

The chain employs TRBV19 and TRBJ2-5; 7 bases are a match to TRBD1. Germline trimming cut 2 bases from V and 2 bases from J; bases unmatched to any gene: 11. In germline, CDR1 is LNHDA, CDR2 SQIVND (reference sequence). The CDR3 length is 17 residues. CDR3 sequence: CASSIRGQQGPQETQYF. CDR3 sequence (DNA): TGTGCCAGTAGTATAAGGGGGCAACAGGGTCCTCAAGAGACCCAGTACTTC.

The chain couples TRBV6-1 to TRBJ2-7; no clear D gene. The V and J ends lost 11 bases and 6 bases respectively, with 20 bases between them. The CDR3 is made up of 13 amino acids. Germline loops: CDR1 MNHNS, CDR2 SASEGT. The CDR3 spells CACASGKGIEQYF. Written as DNA, the CDR3 is TGTGCCTGCGCGTCAGGTAAAGGCATCGAGCAGTACTTC.

V gene TRBV28 combines with J gene TRBJ2-3; 8 bases line up with TRBD2. With V trimmed by 6 bases and J by 4 bases, 9 bases remained unmatched. CDR3 length equals 15 residues. Germline V gene lookup returns CDR1 MDHEN and CDR2 SYDVKM. The CDR3 protein is CASRLTGGRPDTQYF. DNA for the CDR3: TGTGCCAGCAGGCTGACGGGGGGGCGCCCAGATACGCAGTATTTT.

This clone was found a few times. The chain uses TRBV28 and TRBJ2-1; 11 bases are shared with TRBD2. V was clipped by 6 bases and J by 8 bases; unmatched bases: 6. The germline gives CDR1 MDHEN, CDR2 SYDVKM. The CDR3 is 14 amino acids. CDR3 loop: CASSLAGGIDEQFF. The CDR3, as DNA: TGTGCCAGCAGCTTAGCGGGAGGGATCGATGAGCAGTTCTTC.